These 19 T cell receptor beta chains were all obtained from the same sample, sequenced in a study of blood T cell repertoires in COVID-19 (dated by TCRdb to 2020 to 2022). Library generation was performed with the immunoSEQ multiplex PCR assay. The source is immuneACCESS, and TCRdb retained only in-frame sequences with V and J called. Part of the clones is not carried over; for the studies checked, unresolved V genes explain less than half of this, and the remainder is unexplained. The sample table contains fewer than 700,000 clones; only one count was recorded for around 90% of them. Under 8.5% of the sample is in the top ten clones. Sequenced material: peripheral blood. The receptors stem from a woman aged 50 to 65 with COVID-19, enrolled during active disease.

The chain is built from TRBV18 and TRBJ1-1, with unresolved D. The V gene lost 2 bases and the J gene lost 4 bases, with 11 bases spanning the gap. Germline loops: CDR1 KGHSH, CDR2 LQKENI. This CDR3 has 14 residues. The CDR3 DNA reads as TGTGCCAGCTCACCAGCGGGATCCGGCACTGAAGCTTTCTTT. Translated: CASSPAGSGTEAFF.

The chain has TRBV27 and TRBJ2-7, with a tentative D call TRBD1 (6 bases). The V end was cut by 6 bases, the J end by 5 bases, with 14 bases between. From germline, CDR1 is MNHEY and CDR2 SMNVEV (reference sequence). The CDR3 is made up of 13 amino acids. As DNA, the CDR3 is TGTGCCAGCAGGGGGCTCAACAGGGACGAGCAGTACTTC. Protein: CASRGLNRDEQYF.

The V and J genes are TRBV28 and TRBJ2-6; D unclear. The germline V gene encodes CDR1 MDHEN and CDR2 SYDVKM. CDR3 length: 15 residues. Between the trimmed V and J ends, which lost 5 bases and 2 bases, there was a span of 10 bases. The CDR3 loop is CASSIQVAGANVLTF. In DNA form, the CDR3 reads TGTGCCAGCAGTATCCAGGTTGCTGGGGCCAACGTCCTGACTTTC. Drawing the rest from reference TRBV28 and TRBJ2-6, the complete variable domain is DVKVTQSSRYLVKRTGEKVFLECVQDMDHENMFWYRQDPGLGLRLIYFSYDVKMKEKGDIPEGYSVSREKKERFSLILESASTNQTSMYLCASSIQVAGANVLTFGAGSRLTVL.

The chain couples TRBV5-1 to TRBJ1-4, with D unclear. V shed 5 bases and J shed 3 bases, with 5 bases lying between them. This CDR3 spans 12 amino acids. From germline, CDR1 is SGHRS and CDR2 YFSETQ. CDR3 sequence: CASRRSNEKLFF. The CDR3 region has the DNA TGCGCCAGCAGACGGTCTAATGAAAAACTGTTTTTT.

This chain links TRBV5-1 with TRBJ2-7; D possibly corresponds to TRBD1 (7 bases). CDR1 SGHRS and CDR2 YFSETQ come from the germline V gene. The CDR3 consists of 17 residues. Deletions cut 7 bases from V and 3 bases from J, with 26 bases between. The CDR3 here is CASPNRGNRDRHYEQYF. The CDR3 coding sequence is TGCGCCAGCCCCAACCGCGGGAACCGGGACAGACACTACGAGCAGTACTTC.

The CDR3 is CASSDFDKQQPQHF. CDR3 bases: TGTGCCAGCAGTGATTTCGACAAACAACAGCCCCAGCATTTT. The V call is TRBV6-1, the J call TRBJ1-5; D remains unclear. Germline V lookup: CDR1 MNHNS, CDR2 SASEGT. V was trimmed by 3 bases and J by 7 bases, leaving 13 bases between them. CDR3 length: 14 residues.

The V and J genes are TRBV29-1 and TRBJ2-5; D is uncertain. With 7 bases removed from V and 1 base from J, the gap between germline ends came to 13 bases. The germline V gene has CDR1 SQVTM and CDR2 ANQGSEA. The length of the CDR3 is 13 residues. This CDR3 is CSGVTPFQETQYF. CDR3 DNA sequence: TGCAGCGGCGTAACCCCCTTCCAAGAGACCCAGTACTTC.

The genes are TRBV29-1 and TRBJ2-2; TRBD2 is a possible D gene (6 bases). Germline values: CDR1 SQVTM, CDR2 ANQGSEA. Trimming removed 4 bases from V and 6 bases from J, with 9 bases in between. CDR3 length: 12 residues. The DNA of the CDR3 is TGCAGCGTTGGGAGGGCAGCCGGGGAGCTGTTTTTT. Translation: CSVGRAAGELFF.

The chain employs TRBV11-2 and TRBJ2-3, with 11 bases identical to TRBD2. Per germline, CDR1 SGHAT and CDR2 FQNNGV. With V trimmed by 3 bases and J by 7 bases, 9 bases remained unmatched. The CDR3 is 16 residues long. In DNA, the CDR3 is TGTGCCAGCAGCTTGCGTAGCGGGGGGGCTTGTCATACGCAGTATTTT. Protein: CASSLRSGGACHTQYF.

This clone showed up just once. The chain uses TRBV7-9 and TRBJ2-2, with 8 bases identical to TRBD1. The length of the CDR3 is 16 residues. Per the germline V gene, CDR1 is SEHNR and CDR2 is FQNEAQ (reference sequence). The J segment lost 3 bases and the V segment lost 5 bases, leaving 8 bases of the junction unmatched. CDR3 amino acids: CASSKNRGAHTGELFF. CDR3 DNA sequence: TGTGCCAGCAGCAAAAACAGGGGGGCGCACACCGGGGAGCTGTTTTTT. The variable domain in full, with the rest retrieved from reference TRBV7-9 and TRBJ2-2, is DTGVSQNPRHKITKRGQNVTFRCDPISEHNRLYWYRQTLGQGPEFLTYFQNEAQLEKSRLLSDRFSAERPKGSFSTLEIQRTEQGDSAMYLCASSKNRGAHTGELFFGEGSRLTVL.

This sequence joins TRBV7-2 and TRBJ1-2; D is possibly TRBD1 (6 bases). The CDR3 runs to 14 residues. Per the germline V gene, CDR1 is SGHTA and CDR2 is FQGNSA. V was trimmed by 3 bases and J by 7 bases, leaving 15 bases between them. CDR3 sequence (DNA): TGTGCCAGCAGCTTCCCCGGGGGGGGGCTTGGCTACACCTTC. It yields the protein CASSFPGGGLGYTF.

This sequence joins TRBV25-1 and TRBJ1-2, with 8 bases matching TRBD1. This CDR3 contains 15 residues. The V segment lost 2 bases and the J segment 7 bases; nucleotides outside the gene matches: 9. Germline CDR1 and CDR2: MGHDK and SYGVNS. CDR3 coding DNA: TGTGCCAGCAGTGAACCGACAGGGGTTTCGTTTGGCTACACCTTC. The encoded protein is CASSEPTGVSFGYTF.

The chain recombines TRBV29-1 with TRBJ2-2; D might be TRBD1 (7 bases). Trimming left V 7 bases short and J 6 bases short, with 24 bases between. Germline loops: CDR1 SQVTM, CDR2 ANQGSEA. The CDR3 totals 16 residues. The CDR3 loop reads CSGQFTGAGSPGELFF. DNA of the CDR3: TGCAGCGGACAATTCACAGGGGCGGGATCGCCCGGGGAGCTGTTTTTT.

The chain links TRBV7-9 to TRBJ1-2; 12 nucleotides line up with TRBD1. V dropped 2 bases and J dropped 7; count of bases not matched to a gene: 8. CDR3 length equals 16 residues. Germline V gene lookup returns CDR1 SEHNR and CDR2 FQNEAQ (reference sequence). This CDR3 is CASSLSESGQGAGYTF. DNA of the CDR3: TGTGCCAGCAGCTTAAGTGAATCGGGACAGGGGGCTGGCTACACCTTC. The entire variable domain, with the rest obtained from reference TRBV7-9 and TRBJ1-2, is as follows: DTGVSQNPRHKITKRGQNVTFRCDPISEHNRLYWYRQTLGQGPEFLTYFQNEAQLEKSRLLSDRFSAERPKGSFSTLEIQRTEQGDSAMYLCASSLSESGQGAGYTFGSGTRLTVV.

Points on this clone: Other DNA sequences in this sample translate to the same CDR3. The CDR3 region has the DNA TGCGCCAGCAGCTTCGGAGGGAACACCGGGGAGCTGTTTTTT. Its protein product is CASSFGGNTGELFF. The chain is built from TRBV5-1 and TRBJ2-2, with TRBD2 as a possible D gene (5 bases). Germline V lookup: CDR1 SGHRS, CDR2 YFSETQ. CDR3 length: 14 residues. The V end was cut by 2 bases, the J end by 1 base, with 6 bases between.

The chain uses TRBV7-2 and TRBJ2-7; D unresolved. Germline CDR1 and CDR2: SGHTA and FQGNSA. V was cut by 1 base and J by 0 bases, with 7 bases left in between. The CDR3 spans 14 residues. CDR3 nucleotides: TGTGCCAGCAGCTTAGATAAGAGCTCCTACGAGCAGTACTTC. It specifies CASSLDKSSYEQYF. The full variable domain, rest sourced from reference TRBV7-2 and TRBJ2-7, is GAGVSQSPSNKVTEKGKDVELRCDPISGHTALYWYRQSLGQGLEFLIYFQGNSAPDKSGLPSDRFSAERTGGSVSTLTIQRTQQEDSAVYLCASSLDKSSYEQYFGPGTRLTVT.

The chain combines TRBV5-1 with TRBJ1-1; 9 bases are shared with TRBD1. The CDR3 consists of 16 residues. In germline, CDR1 is SGHRS, CDR2 YFSETQ. The V and J ends lost 0 bases and 2 bases, in that order; junction bases with no gene match: 5. DNA for the CDR3: TGCGCCAGCAGCTTGGTCGGGACAGGGTCAAACACTGAAGCTTTCTTT. Translated, it gives CASSLVGTGSNTEAFF.

The J gene is TRBJ1-5, the V gene TRBV20-1, with TRBD1 matching 8 bases. V lost 3 bases and J lost 3; bases outside the gene matches: 7. The CDR3 totals 15 residues. Germline lookup yields CDR1 DFQATT and CDR2 SNEGSKA (reference sequence). The CDR3 nucleotides are TGCAGTGCTAGTAAAAGGGACAGGACCAATCAGCCCCAGCATTTT. Its translation: CSASKRDRTNQPQHF.

This chain connects TRBV19 to TRBJ1-2, with D possibly matching TRBD1 (5 bases). Germline loops: CDR1 LNHDA, CDR2 SQIVND (reference sequence). The CDR3 contains 12 residues. V lost 8 bases and J 7 bases, leaving 14 bases between the germline ends. For the CDR3, the DNA is TGTGCCAGTCAGCTGCAGGGTCGTGGCTACACCTTC. This translates into CASQLQGRGYTF.